Below are 24 T cell receptor beta chains sequenced from a single sample in a study of T cells in Graves' hyperthyroidism and ophthalmopathy. TCR beta CDR3 regions were amplified from RNA transcripts. With the HTBI primer set, the TCR CDR3 went through a first round of RT-PCR. TCRdb reanalysed the multiplex PCR reads using MiXCR and keeps one entry per CDR3 protein. Of approximately 560,000 distinct CDR3 sequences in the sample, around 46% are singletons; the top ten hold 8.2%. The sample comprised peripheral blood or thyroid tissue (not recorded which). Receptors were obtained from a woman between 18 and 29 years old with Graves' hyperthyroidism.

This chain uses TRBV2 with TRBJ1-4; a possible D gene is TRBD1 (5 bases). In germline, CDR1 is SNHLY, CDR2 FYNNEI. Trimming took off 6 bases at V and 8 bases at J, with 25 bases between the two ends. The CDR3 spans 17 residues. The CDR3 spells CASSAGDPTNRREKLFF. CDR3 sequence (DNA): TGTGCCAGCAGCGCGGGGGACCCGACCAACCGCAGGGAAAAACTGTTTTTT.

The chain carries TRBV2 and TRBJ1-2, with 7 bases identical to TRBD1. Germline loops: CDR1 SNHLY, CDR2 FYNNEI. V lost 1 base to trimming and J lost 8 bases; unmatched junction nucleotides: 4. The CDR3 consists of 13 residues. CDR3 DNA sequence: TGTGCCAGCAGTGAAGGAAACAGGGGCGGCTACACCTTC. Translating gives CASSEGNRGGYTF.

V is TRBV29-1 and J is TRBJ2-5; unclear D gene. Trimming took 7 bases from V and 5 from J, leaving 14 bases between them. Germline V gives CDR1 SQVTM, CDR2 ANQGSEA. The CDR3 is 12 residues long. The CDR3 region is CSARVWTETQYF. The CDR3 nucleotides are TGCAGCGCCCGGGTCTGGACGGAGACCCAGTACTTC.

This chain joins TRBV7-2 and TRBJ1-1, with TRBD1 matching over 7 bases. After removal of 0 bases from V and 5 bases from J, the junction contained 6 bases not matched to a gene. Germline V CDR1 and CDR2: SGHTA, FQGNSA. This CDR3 contains 15 residues. In DNA, the CDR3 is TGTGCCAGCAGCTTAGCGAGGACAGGCGCTACTGAAGCTTTCTTT. It translates to CASSLARTGATEAFF. Full variable domain (outside the CDR3, taken from reference TRBV7-2 and TRBJ1-1): GAGVSQSPSNKVTEKGKDVELRCDPISGHTALYWYRQSLGQGLEFLIYFQGNSAPDKSGLPSDRFSAERTGGSVSTLTIQRTQQEDSAVYLCASSLARTGATEAFFGQGTRLTVV.

V and J are TRBV15 and TRBJ1-5; 10 bases are a match to TRBD1. Per germline, CDR1 LNHNV and CDR2 YYDKDF (reference sequence). With V trimmed by 9 bases and J by 6 bases, 5 bases remained unmatched. The CDR3 consists of 13 residues. CDR3 sequence reads: CATRRDRGQPQHF. The CDR3 DNA reads as TGTGCCACTCGCCGGGACAGGGGTCAGCCCCAGCATTTT.

This sequence joins TRBV12-3 or TRBV12-4 and TRBJ2-7, with D possibly being TRBD2 (6 bases). V was pared by 2 bases and J by 2 bases, with 10 bases between. There are 14 residues in the CDR3. As DNA, the CDR3 is TGTGCCAGCAGTTTACCTAGCGCACCCTACGAGCAGTACTTC. This encodes CASSLPSAPYEQYF.

This clonotype was observed a few times. This sequence joins TRBV5-1 and TRBJ1-1; 7 nucleotides agree with TRBD1. V dropped 2 bases and J dropped 5; count of bases not matched to a gene: 6. In germline, CDR1 is SGHRS, CDR2 YFSETQ. The CDR3 is 14 amino acids. For the CDR3, the DNA is TGCGCCAGCAGCTTCAGGGGGTTAGGGACTGAAGCTTTCTTT. Translated, it gives CASSFRGLGTEAFF.

The chain combines TRBV25-1 with TRBJ1-2, with 10 bases that match TRBD1. The CDR3 is 14 residues long. In germline, CDR1 is MGHDK, CDR2 SYGVNS. V lost 4 bases, J lost 6 bases, and 5 bases stayed unmatched. CDR3 bases: TGTGCCAGCAGTGTAGCAGGACAGGGGGATGGCTACACCTTC. It codes for CASSVAGQGDGYTF.

This clonotype was detected only once. The rearrangement joins TRBV29-1 to TRBJ2-1; D possibly corresponds to TRBD1 (6 bases). The CDR3 is 16 residues long. Germline V CDR1 and CDR2: SQVTM, ANQGSEA. Trimming pared 6 bases from V and 0 bases from J, leaving 18 bases between. CDR3 nucleotide sequence: TGCAGCGTAGATGGTAAGGGGGTAAGCTCCTACAATGAGCAGTTCTTC. As protein: CSVDGKGVSSYNEQFF.

This clonotype was found a few times. This chain connects TRBV20-1 to TRBJ1-1; 9 bases match TRBD1. This CDR3 has 16 amino acids. J was trimmed by 0 bases and V by 3 bases; bases with no gene match: 8. Per the germline V gene, CDR1 is DFQATT and CDR2 is SNEGSKA (reference sequence). For the CDR3, the DNA is TGCAGTGCTAGTTCGAGGGGACAGGGACTGAACACTGAAGCTTTCTTT. It translates to CSASSRGQGLNTEAFF.

The genes are TRBV25-1 and TRBJ1-6, with D uncertain. From germline, CDR1 is MGHDK and CDR2 SYGVNS. Deletions cut 7 bases from V and 9 bases from J, with 10 bases between. This CDR3 region has 12 residues. CDR3 amino acids: CASNPGLSPLHF. CDR3 DNA sequence: TGTGCCAGCAATCCAGGACTTTCACCCCTCCACTTT.

The chain links TRBV29-1 to TRBJ1-3; 9 nucleotides line up with TRBD1. J gave up 7 bases and V 7 bases, and 8 bases lay outside the gene matches. Germline loops: CDR1 SQVTM, CDR2 ANQGSEA. The CDR3 runs to 13 residues. The CDR3 here is CSATGTGRNTIYF. CDR3 nucleotide sequence: TGCAGCGCGACCGGGACAGGGAGGAACACCATATATTTT.

This clonotype has only a few counts. The chain recombines TRBV25-1 with TRBJ1-1, with D perhaps TRBD1 (5 bases). CDR3 size: 13 residues. The ends were cut back, 6 bases at V and 10 bases at J, with 18 bases in the middle. Germline lookup yields CDR1 MGHDK and CDR2 SYGVNS. The CDR3 DNA is TGTGCCAGCAGCCACGAGCCGGGCAGGGCAGCTTTCTTT. Its translation is CASSHEPGRAAFF. Complete variable domain (other parts from reference TRBV25-1 and TRBJ1-1): EADIYQTPRYLVIGTGKKITLECSQTMGHDKMYWYQQDPGMELHLIHYSYGVNSTEKGDLSSESTVSRIRTEHFPLTLESARPSHTSQYLCASSHEPGRAAFFGQGTRLTVV.

In the case of this clonotype: A much larger clone differs by one base, so this may be a read error. V usage is TRBV7-2 and J usage is TRBJ1-3; D perhaps matches TRBD1 (5 bases). The ends were cut back, 1 base at V and 8 bases at J, with 15 bases in the middle. CDR1 is SGHTA, CDR2 FQGNSA, per germline. The CDR3 totals 15 residues. CDR3 residues: CASSLVQGYGDTIYF. The CDR3 nucleotides are TGTGCCAGCAGCTTAGTCCAGGGCTACGGAGACACCATATATTTT.

This clonotype was detected only a few times. This sequence joins TRBV7-8 and TRBJ1-1, with D possibly being TRBD1 (5 bases). Germline loops: CDR1 SGHVS, CDR2 FQNEAQ. This CDR3 contains 15 residues. V lost 5 bases to trimming and J lost 8 bases, with 21 bases between them. The CDR3 spells CASSQDLSRGHEAFF. For the CDR3, the DNA is TGTGCCAGCAGCCAAGATCTCTCCCGGGGCCACGAAGCTTTCTTT. The full variable domain, its missing parts supplied by reference TRBV7-8 and TRBJ1-1, is GAGVSQSPRYKVAKRGQDVALRCDPISGHVSLFWYQQALGQGPEFLTYFQNEAQLDKSGLPSDRFFAERPEGSVSTLKIQRTQQEDSAVYLCASSQDLSRGHEAFFGQGTRLTVV.

The chain is built from TRBV7-6 and TRBJ2-7; 7 bases fit TRBD1. V lost 1 base and J lost 3; bases outside the gene matches: 6. The CDR3 runs to 15 residues. The germline V gene encodes CDR1 SGHVS and CDR2 FNYEAQ. The CDR3 here is CASSLGFGTVYEQYF. The CDR3 coding sequence is TGTGCCAGCAGCTTAGGTTTCGGGACAGTCTACGAGCAGTACTTC.

V and J are TRBV24-1 and TRBJ1-5; TRBD1 agrees at 10 bases. With V trimmed by 8 bases and J by 2 bases, 2 bases remained unmatched. CDR1 KGHDR and CDR2 SFDVKD come from the germline V gene. The CDR3 loop spans 14 amino acids. The CDR3: CATNGTGGNQPQHF. The CDR3 bases are TGTGCCACCAACGGGACAGGGGGCAATCAGCCCCAGCATTTT.

Turning to this clonotype: This may come from a read error, since a much larger clone is one base off. The chain employs TRBV20-1 and TRBJ2-7, with D perhaps matching TRBD1 (5 bases). The CDR3 has 13 residues. Looked up from germline, CDR1 is DFQATT and CDR2 is SNEGSKA (reference sequence). The CDR3 loop reads CSALRQPTYEQCF. DNA for the CDR3: TGCAGTGCACTTAGACAGCCCACCTACGAGCAGTGCTTC.

The table lists this clonotype with a count of one. The V call is TRBV10-2, the J call TRBJ1-5; maybe TRBD1 (5 bases). The CDR3 is 18 residues long. Germline V gene lookup returns CDR1 WSHSY and CDR2 SAAADI. V gave up 4 bases and J gave up 2 bases, with 21 bases separating them. CDR3 DNA sequence: TGCGCCAGCAGTGCTACCGGGGACGGGGACTATGGCAATCAGCCCCAGCATTTT. This gives the protein CASSATGDGDYGNQPQHF.

The V and J genes are TRBV10-3 and TRBJ1-1, with D unclear. V dropped 4 bases and J dropped 2 bases, with 17 bases sitting between them. The CDR3 is 16 amino acids. CDR1 ENHRY and CDR2 SYGVKD come from the germline V gene. The DNA of the CDR3 is TGTGCCATCAGTGCACGAGTCGCAGACCTAAACACTGAAGCTTTCTTT. This gives the protein CAISARVADLNTEAFF.

The V call is TRBV7-9, the J call TRBJ1-1, with 9 bases aligning to TRBD1. The junction had 10 bases not matched to a gene; V was cut back by 6 bases and J by 5 bases. CDR1 and CDR2 (germline): SEHNR, FQNEAQ (reference sequence). The CDR3 runs to 15 residues. The CDR3 nucleotides are TGTGCCAGCAGATTTACCGGGACAGGGAGTACTGAAGCTTTCTTT. Protein sequence: CASRFTGTGSTEAFF.

At least ten counts were recorded for this clonotype. V and J are TRBV20-1 and TRBJ1-2, with D hard to call. V was pared by 3 bases and J by 4 bases, with 9 bases between. This CDR3 comprises 12 residues. From germline, CDR1 is DFQATT and CDR2 SNEGSKA (reference sequence). CDR3 protein: CSASPSGYGYTF. In nucleotides, the CDR3 is TGCAGTGCTAGCCCCTCGGGCTATGGCTACACCTTC.

This clonotype was seen ten or more times. The chain has TRBV7-9 and TRBJ2-7; 7 bases line up with TRBD2. The germline CDR1 and CDR2 sequences are SEHNR and FQNEAQ (reference sequence). V lost 3 bases to trimming and J lost 7 bases; unmatched junction nucleotides: 6. This CDR3 contains 13 residues. This chain's CDR3 is CASSLEGGPEQYF. The CDR3 bases are TGTGCCAGCAGCTTGGAGGGAGGGCCTGAGCAGTACTTC.

This clonotype has a handful of counts. At one of its ends the junction is not consistent with the germline gene, which may arise from a read error. The rearrangement uses TRBV10-3 and TRBJ1-5; D not certain. This CDR3 spans 14 amino acids. Germline loops: CDR1 ENHRY, CDR2 SYGVKD. The CDR3 protein is CASSYGYSNQPQHF. The CDR3, as DNA: TGTGCCAGCAGTTACGGGTATAGCAATCAGCCCCAGCATTTT.